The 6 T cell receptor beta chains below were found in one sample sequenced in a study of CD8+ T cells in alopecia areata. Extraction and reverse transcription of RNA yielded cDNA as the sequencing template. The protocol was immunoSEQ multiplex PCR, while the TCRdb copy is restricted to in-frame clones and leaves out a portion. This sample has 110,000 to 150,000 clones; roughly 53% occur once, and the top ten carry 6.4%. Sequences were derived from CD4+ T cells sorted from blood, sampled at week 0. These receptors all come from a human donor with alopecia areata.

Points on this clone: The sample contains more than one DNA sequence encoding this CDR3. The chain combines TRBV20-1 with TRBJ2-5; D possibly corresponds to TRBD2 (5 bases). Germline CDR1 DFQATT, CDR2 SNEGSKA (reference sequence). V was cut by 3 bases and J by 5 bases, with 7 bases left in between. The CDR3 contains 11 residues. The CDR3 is CSARDLETQYF. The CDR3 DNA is TGCAGTGCTAGGGACTTGGAGACCCAGTACTTC.

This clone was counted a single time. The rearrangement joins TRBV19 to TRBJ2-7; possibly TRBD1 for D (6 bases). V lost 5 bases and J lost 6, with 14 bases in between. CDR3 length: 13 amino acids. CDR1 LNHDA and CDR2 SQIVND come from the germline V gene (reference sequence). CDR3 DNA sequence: TGTGCCAGTAGTCCAGGGGATGTTGGCGAGCAGTACTTC. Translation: CASSPGDVGEQYF.

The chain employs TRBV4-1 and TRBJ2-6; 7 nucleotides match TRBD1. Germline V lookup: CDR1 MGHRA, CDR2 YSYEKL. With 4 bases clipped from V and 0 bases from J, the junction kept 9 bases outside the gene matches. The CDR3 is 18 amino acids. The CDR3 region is CASSLQGVRLSGANVLTF. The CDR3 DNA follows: TGCGCCAGCAGCCTCCAGGGGGTAAGGCTCTCTGGGGCCAACGTCCTGACTTTC.

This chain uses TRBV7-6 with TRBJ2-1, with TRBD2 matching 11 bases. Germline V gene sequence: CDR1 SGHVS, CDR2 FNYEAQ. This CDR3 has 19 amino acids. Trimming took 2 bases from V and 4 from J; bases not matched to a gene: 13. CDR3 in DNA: TGTGCCAGCAGCTTATATGGTTTGCTAGCGGGGGGAAAGTACAATGAGCAGTTCTTC. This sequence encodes CASSLYGLLAGGKYNEQFF.

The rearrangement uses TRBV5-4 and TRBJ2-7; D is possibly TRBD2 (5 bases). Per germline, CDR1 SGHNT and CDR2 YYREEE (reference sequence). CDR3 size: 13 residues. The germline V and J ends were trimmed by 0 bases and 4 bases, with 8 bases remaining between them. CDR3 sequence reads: CASSLAAGYEQYF. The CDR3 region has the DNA TGTGCCAGCAGCTTGGCCGCGGGTTACGAGCAGTACTTC.

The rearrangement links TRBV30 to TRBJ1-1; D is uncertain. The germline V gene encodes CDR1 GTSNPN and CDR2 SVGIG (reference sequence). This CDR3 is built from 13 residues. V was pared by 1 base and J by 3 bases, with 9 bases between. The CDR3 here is CAWSAHGYTEAFF. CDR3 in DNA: TGTGCCTGGAGTGCCCACGGCTACACTGAAGCTTTCTTT.